The 13 T cell receptor beta chains listed next were all sequenced from one sample in a study of blood T cell repertoires in COVID-19. The assay was immunoSEQ multiplex PCR, and TCRdb's table has in-frame clones only and misses some. The table lists approximately 300,000 clones, roughly 87% of them singletons. Sequenced: peripheral blood. These receptors were taken from a woman aged 45-59 years who had recovered from COVID-19.

This clone was observed once. The chain joins TRBV28 to TRBJ1-2, with D perhaps TRBD1 (5 bases). Germline V gene data show CDR1 as MDHEN and CDR2 as SYDVKM. This CDR3 has 14 residues. V was cut by 6 bases and J by 3 bases, with 14 bases left in between. The CDR3 loop is CASSFRGGDYGYTF. The CDR3 DNA follows: TGTGCCAGCAGCTTTCGTGGAGGGGACTATGGCTACACCTTC.

DNA of the CDR3: TGTGCCAGCAGCGGGGGCCTCTACGAGCAGTACTTC. Its translation is CASSGGLYEQYF. The rearrangement links TRBV7-8 to TRBJ2-7, with a tentative D call TRBD1 (6 bases). The germline V gene has CDR1 SGHVS and CDR2 FQNEAQ. Trimming removed 5 bases from V and 3 bases from J, with 8 bases in between. This CDR3 has 12 amino acids.

This clone was found once. CDR3 coding DNA: TGTGCCAGCAGCTTAGATCGGACAGGGTCAGATACGCAGTATTTT. Protein product: CASSLDRTGSDTQYF. This chain joins TRBV11-2 and TRBJ2-3; 8 bases fit TRBD1. Germline-derived CDR1 and CDR2 are SGHAT and FQNNGV. The CDR3 runs to 15 residues. Germline trimming cut 0 bases from V and 4 bases from J; bases unmatched to any gene: 3.

The V gene is TRBV6-1, the J gene TRBJ1-1; D gene unclear. The germline V gene has CDR1 MNHNS and CDR2 SASEGT. The CDR3 is 16 amino acids. V was pared by 4 bases and J by 0 bases, with 15 bases between. CDR3 in amino acids: CASSAPSGFMNTEAFF. The CDR3 nucleotides are TGTGCCAGCAGTGCTCCCTCGGGATTCATGAACACTGAAGCTTTCTTT.

The chain links TRBV6-5 to TRBJ2-3; perhaps TRBD1 as D (6 bases). V was shortened by 5 bases and J by 0 bases, with 12 bases between the two germline ends. Germline assignment: CDR1 MNHEY and CDR2 SVGAGI. The CDR3 is 15 amino acids. The CDR3 DNA sequence: TGTGCCAGCAGTACGAGGACAGCGAGCACAGATACGCAGTATTTT. The encoded protein is CASSTRTASTDTQYF.

The chain has TRBV10-3 and TRBJ2-1, with 13 nucleotides matching TRBD2. After removal of 2 bases from V and 7 bases from J, the junction contained 14 bases not matched to a gene. This CDR3 comprises 19 residues. Per germline, CDR1 ENHRY and CDR2 SYGVKD. The CDR3: CAISEPSRGLAGYDNEQFF. The CDR3 region has the DNA TGTGCCATCAGTGAGCCGTCGAGGGGACTAGCGGGATATGATAATGAGCAGTTCTTC.

The sample holds a few counts of this clone. The gene calls are TRBV7-8 and TRBJ2-1; tentative D call: TRBD2 (7 bases). This CDR3 is 16 amino acids long. With 1 base removed from V and 8 bases from J, the gap between germline ends came to 18 bases. Germline lookup yields CDR1 SGHVS and CDR2 FQNEAQ. The CDR3 loop reads CASSLETGGPNDEQFF. Here the CDR3 DNA reads TGTGCCAGCAGCTTAGAGACCGGGGGGCCAAACGATGAGCAGTTCTTC.

This chain connects TRBV7-9 to TRBJ2-4, with D possibly matching TRBD1 (5 bases). The germline gives CDR1 SEHNR, CDR2 FQNEAQ (reference sequence). Trimming pared 4 bases from V and 0 bases from J, leaving 7 bases between. The CDR3 contains 14 residues. CDR3 sequence (DNA): TGTGCCAGCAGCTCCAGGGAAGCCAAAAACATTCAGTACTTC. Its protein product is CASSSREAKNIQYF.

This chain links TRBV4-3 with TRBJ1-2; 11 nucleotides line up with TRBD1. There are 16 residues in the CDR3. Trimming at V came to 1 base and at J to 2 bases, leaving 3 bases not matched to a gene. Per the germline V gene, CDR1 is LGHNA and CDR2 is YSLEER. CDR3 protein: CASSQGGTGGNYGYTF. CDR3 bases: TGCGCCAGCAGCCAAGGAGGGACAGGGGGGAACTATGGCTACACCTTC.

The chain carries TRBV15 and TRBJ1-1; D is unclear. V was shortened by 4 bases and J by 5 bases, with 11 bases between the two germline ends. This CDR3 contains 13 residues. Germline V gene data show CDR1 as LNHNV and CDR2 as YYDKDF (reference sequence). CDR3 loop: CATSIGRETEAFF. Written as DNA, the CDR3 is TGTGCCACCAGCATCGGGAGGGAGACTGAAGCTTTCTTT.

This clone was recorded a few times. The rearrangement links TRBV7-9 to TRBJ2-1; the match to TRBD1 covers 8 bases. The CDR3 runs to 16 residues. Germline values: CDR1 SEHNR, CDR2 FQNEAQ (reference sequence). V shed 0 bases, J shed 6 bases, and the junction held 7 bases outside the gene matches. This chain's CDR3 is CASSLAWTGSINEQFF. Here the CDR3 DNA reads TGTGCCAGCAGCTTAGCCTGGACAGGGTCGATCAATGAGCAGTTCTTC.

This chain connects TRBV28 to TRBJ2-1; 8 nucleotides agree with TRBD1. The CDR3 consists of 15 residues. V was clipped by 2 bases and J by 8 bases; unmatched bases: 8. In germline, CDR1 is MDHEN, CDR2 SYDVKM. This CDR3 is CASSLVGQGGDEQFF. Here the CDR3 DNA reads TGTGCCAGCAGTTTAGTCGGACAGGGAGGCGATGAGCAGTTCTTC.

This clone was observed a few times. This sample also contains other DNA sequences that code for the same CDR3. The chain uses TRBV30 and TRBJ1-5; TRBD1 is a possible D gene (5 bases). Germline CDR1 reads GTSNPN; CDR2 reads SVGIG (reference sequence). This CDR3 comprises 13 residues. The ends were cut back, 1 base at V and 4 bases at J, with 8 bases in the middle. CDR3 DNA: TGTGCCTGGAGTGGACAGTCAAATCAGCCCCAGCATTTT. Amino acid sequence: CAWSGQSNQPQHF.